This T cell receptor beta chain is drawn from a study of blood T cell repertoires in COVID-19. Study background: Sources were T cells, B-cell-depleted T cells, or PBMCs; the material itself was cDNA or gDNA.

This clone is a singleton in its sample. As processed by the authors: The assay estimated nucleated cells by amplifying reference gene primers. Measured with immunoSEQ multiplex PCR; TCRdb has only the in-frame clones, and not every one. For V, J and clone size, that table is used; D and trimming come from the DNA. The sample shows 85,000 to 110,000 clones, approximately 89% of them seen only once. Germline lookup yields CDR1 SGHAT and CDR2 FQNNGV. This CDR3 is built from 17 residues. The junction had 10 bases not matched to a gene; V was cut back by 2 bases and J by 4 bases. The receptor's source is a woman aged 80 or older in a cohort sampled during active COVID-19. The gene calls are TRBV11-2 and TRBJ2-7; TRBD2 agrees at 11 bases. The specimen was peripheral blood. The DNA of the CDR3 is TGTGCCAGCAGCTTAACTAGCGGGAGTGGAACTTCGTACGAGCAGTACTTC. Amino acid sequence: CASSLTSGSGTSYEQYF.